This TCR beta chain was retrieved from a study of cytomegalovirus exposure and HLA in healthy donors. Study-wide points: A reported reduction in N-insertions relative to the approximately 640-donor mean was seen in an Asian-associated ancestry cluster in a later analysis. The authors later found TCR association rates varying by HLA locus, with DRB1 most and HLA-C fewest.

The germline V gene encodes CDR1 LGHNA and CDR2 YSLEER. There are 14 residues in the CDR3. V was clipped by 3 bases and J by 3 bases, with 11 bases between them. A remark on this clone: What it recognizes is unknown.

PCR amplification relied on 60 Vbeta primers (plus 13 Jbeta primers). Assay: immunoSEQ multiplex PCR; the TCRdb copy retains only in-frame clones and omits some. The repertoire consists of some 120,000 clones, with about four fifths occurring once and the leading ten covering roughly an eighth. The source material was PBMCs. The chain recombines TRBV4-3 with TRBJ1-1, with D possibly being TRBD1 (5 bases). The clonotype was recovered from a woman aged 55-70 years in good health and CMV-seropositive. DNA for the CDR3: TGCGCCAGCAGCCAGGAGGGGTGGGACACTGAAGCTTTCTTT. Residues: CASSQEGWDTEAFF.